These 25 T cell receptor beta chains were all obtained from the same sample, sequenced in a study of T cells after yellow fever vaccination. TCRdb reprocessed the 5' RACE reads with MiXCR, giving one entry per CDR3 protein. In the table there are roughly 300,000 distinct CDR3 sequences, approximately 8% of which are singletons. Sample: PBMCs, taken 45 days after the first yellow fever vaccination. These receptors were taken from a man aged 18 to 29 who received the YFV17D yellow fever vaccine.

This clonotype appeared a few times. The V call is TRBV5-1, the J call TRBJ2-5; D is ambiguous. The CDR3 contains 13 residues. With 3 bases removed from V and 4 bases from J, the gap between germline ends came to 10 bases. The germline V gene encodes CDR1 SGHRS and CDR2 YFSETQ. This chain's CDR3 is CASSSQWRETQYF. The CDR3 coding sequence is TGCGCCAGCAGCTCCCAGTGGCGAGAGACCCAGTACTTC. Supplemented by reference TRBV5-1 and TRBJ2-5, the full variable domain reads KAGVTQTPRYLIKTRGQQVTLSCSPISGHRSVSWYQQTPGQGLQFLFEYFSETQRNKGNFPGRFSGRQFSNSRSEMNVSTLELGDSALYLCASSSQWRETQYFGPGTRLLVL.

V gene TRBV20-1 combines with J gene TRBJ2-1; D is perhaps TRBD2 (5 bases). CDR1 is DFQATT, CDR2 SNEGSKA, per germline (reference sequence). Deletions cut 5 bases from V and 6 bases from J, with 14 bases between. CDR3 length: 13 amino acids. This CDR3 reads CSASWPGVNEQFF. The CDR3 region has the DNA TGCAGTGCTTCATGGCCCGGGGTCAATGAGCAGTTCTTC.

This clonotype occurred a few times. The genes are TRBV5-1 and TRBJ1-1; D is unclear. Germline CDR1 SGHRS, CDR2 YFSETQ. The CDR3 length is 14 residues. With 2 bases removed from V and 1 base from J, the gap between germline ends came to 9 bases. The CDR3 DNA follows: TGCGCCAGCAGCTTTAATGGGGAGAACACTGAAGCTTTCTTT. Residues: CASSFNGENTEAFF.

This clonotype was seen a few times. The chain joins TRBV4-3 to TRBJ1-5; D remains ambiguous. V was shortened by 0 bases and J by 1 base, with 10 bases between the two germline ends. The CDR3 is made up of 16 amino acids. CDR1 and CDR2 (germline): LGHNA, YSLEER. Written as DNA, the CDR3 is TGCGCCAGCAGCCAAGACTGGGCAGCCAGCAATCAGCCCCAGCATTTT. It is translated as CASSQDWAASNQPQHF.

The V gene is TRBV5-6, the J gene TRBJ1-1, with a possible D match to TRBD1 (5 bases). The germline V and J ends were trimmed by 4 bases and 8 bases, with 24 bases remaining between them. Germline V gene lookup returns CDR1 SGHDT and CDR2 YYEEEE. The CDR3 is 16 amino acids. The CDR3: CASSPWPAGQTFEAFF. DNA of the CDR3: TGTGCCAGCAGCCCTTGGCCGGCAGGGCAGACTTTCGAAGCTTTCTTT.

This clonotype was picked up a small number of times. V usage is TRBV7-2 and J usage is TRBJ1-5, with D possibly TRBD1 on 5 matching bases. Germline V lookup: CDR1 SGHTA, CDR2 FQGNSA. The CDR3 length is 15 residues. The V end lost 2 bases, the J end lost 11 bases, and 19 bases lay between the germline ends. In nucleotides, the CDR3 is TGTGCCAGCAGCTTACCGCAGGGACCCCTCATAACCCAGCATTTT. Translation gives CASSLPQGPLITQHF.

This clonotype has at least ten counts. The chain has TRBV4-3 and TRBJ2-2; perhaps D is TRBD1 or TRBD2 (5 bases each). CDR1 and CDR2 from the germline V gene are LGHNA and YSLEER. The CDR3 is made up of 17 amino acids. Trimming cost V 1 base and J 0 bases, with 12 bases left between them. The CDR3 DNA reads TGCGCCAGCAGCCAAGCTACCGGGACCGCGAACACCGGGGAGCTGTTTTTT. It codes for CASSQATGTANTGELFF.

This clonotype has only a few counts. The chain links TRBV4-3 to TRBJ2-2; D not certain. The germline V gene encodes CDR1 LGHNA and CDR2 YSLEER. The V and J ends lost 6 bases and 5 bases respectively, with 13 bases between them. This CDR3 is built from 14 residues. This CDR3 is CASSWQQATGELFF. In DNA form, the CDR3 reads TGCGCCAGCAGTTGGCAGCAAGCAACCGGGGAGCTGTTTTTT.

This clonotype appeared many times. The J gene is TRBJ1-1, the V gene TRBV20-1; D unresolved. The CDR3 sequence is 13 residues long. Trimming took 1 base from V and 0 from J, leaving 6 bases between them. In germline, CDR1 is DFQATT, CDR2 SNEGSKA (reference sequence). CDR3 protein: CSARGGLNTEAFF. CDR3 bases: TGCAGTGCTAGAGGGGGATTGAACACTGAAGCTTTCTTT.

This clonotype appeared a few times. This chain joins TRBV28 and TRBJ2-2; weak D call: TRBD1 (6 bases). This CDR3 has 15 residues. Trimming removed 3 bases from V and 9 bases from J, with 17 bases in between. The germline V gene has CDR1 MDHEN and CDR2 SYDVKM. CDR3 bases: TGTGCCAGCAGTTTGTGGCAGGGGCCCGACCGGGAGCTGTTTTTT. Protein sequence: CASSLWQGPDRELFF.

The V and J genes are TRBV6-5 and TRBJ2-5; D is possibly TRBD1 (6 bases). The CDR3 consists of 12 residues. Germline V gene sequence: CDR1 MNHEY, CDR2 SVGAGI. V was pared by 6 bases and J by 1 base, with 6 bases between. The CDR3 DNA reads TGTGCCAGCAGGGACAGCCAAGAGACCCAGTACTTC. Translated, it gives CASRDSQETQYF.

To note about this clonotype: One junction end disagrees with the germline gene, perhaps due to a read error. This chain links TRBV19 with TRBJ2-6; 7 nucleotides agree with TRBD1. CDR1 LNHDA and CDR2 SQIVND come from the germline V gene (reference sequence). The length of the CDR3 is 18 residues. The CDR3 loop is CASSGQDGDYSGGNVLTF. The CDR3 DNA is TGTGCCAGTTCAGGACAGGACGGAGACTACTCTGGGGGCAACGTCCTGACTTTC.

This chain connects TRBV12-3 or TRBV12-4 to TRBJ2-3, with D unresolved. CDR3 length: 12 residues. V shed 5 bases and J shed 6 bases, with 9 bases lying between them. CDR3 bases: TGTGCCAGCAGTGAAGAAGGGGATACGCAGTATTTT. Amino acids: CASSEEGDTQYF.

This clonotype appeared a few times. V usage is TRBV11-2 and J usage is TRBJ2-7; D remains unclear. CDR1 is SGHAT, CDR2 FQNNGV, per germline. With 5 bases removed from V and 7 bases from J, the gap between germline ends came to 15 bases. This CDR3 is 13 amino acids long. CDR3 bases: TGTGCCAGCAGCCACGGACGGTATCGGGAGCAGTACGTC. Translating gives CASSHGRYREQYV.

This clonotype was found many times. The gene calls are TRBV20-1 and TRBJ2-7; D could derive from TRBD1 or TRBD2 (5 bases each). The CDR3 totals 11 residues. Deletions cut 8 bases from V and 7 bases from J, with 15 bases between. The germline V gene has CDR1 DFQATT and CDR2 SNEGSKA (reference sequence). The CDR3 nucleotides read TGCAGTCCCTGGGACGCCGCGGAGCAGTACGTC. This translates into CSPWDAAEQYV.

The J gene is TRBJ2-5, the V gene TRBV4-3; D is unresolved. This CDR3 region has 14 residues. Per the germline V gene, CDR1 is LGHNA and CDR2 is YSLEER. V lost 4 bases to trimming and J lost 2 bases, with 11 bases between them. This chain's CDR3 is CASSRGEGQETQYF. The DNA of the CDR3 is TGCGCCAGCAGCCGCGGAGAAGGGCAAGAGACCCAGTACTTC.

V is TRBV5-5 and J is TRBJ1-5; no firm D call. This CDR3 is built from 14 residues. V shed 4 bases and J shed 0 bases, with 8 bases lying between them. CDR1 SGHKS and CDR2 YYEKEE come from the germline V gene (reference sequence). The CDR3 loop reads CASSPLNSNQPQHF. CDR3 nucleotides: TGTGCCAGCAGCCCACTTAATAGCAATCAGCCCCAGCATTTT.

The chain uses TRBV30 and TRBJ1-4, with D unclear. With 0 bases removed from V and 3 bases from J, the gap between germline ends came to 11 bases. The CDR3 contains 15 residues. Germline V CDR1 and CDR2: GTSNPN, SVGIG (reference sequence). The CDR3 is CAWSVDPYPNEKLFF. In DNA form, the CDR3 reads TGTGCCTGGAGTGTGGACCCGTACCCTAATGAAAAACTGTTTTTT.

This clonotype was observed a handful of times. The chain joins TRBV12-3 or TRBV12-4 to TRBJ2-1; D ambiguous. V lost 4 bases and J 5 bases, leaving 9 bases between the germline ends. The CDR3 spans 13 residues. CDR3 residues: CASSYLLDNEQFF. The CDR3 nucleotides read TGTGCCAGCAGTTACCTTCTGGACAATGAGCAGTTCTTC.

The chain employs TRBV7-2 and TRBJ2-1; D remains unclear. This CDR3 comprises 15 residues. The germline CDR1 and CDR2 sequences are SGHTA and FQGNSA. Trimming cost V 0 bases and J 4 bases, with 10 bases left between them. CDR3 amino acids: CASSLAPTGYNEQFF. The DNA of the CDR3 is TGTGCCAGCAGCTTAGCGCCGACCGGTTACAATGAGCAGTTCTTC.

For the CDR3, the DNA is TGTGCCAGCAGCTTGGGGCGAGCGGGCCCCGGGGCCACCGGGGAGCTGTTTTTT. Protein sequence: CASSLGRAGPGATGELFF. V and J are TRBV7-8 and TRBJ2-2; D possibly corresponds to TRBD2 (6 bases). CDR3 length: 18 amino acids. The germline gives CDR1 SGHVS, CDR2 FQNEAQ. V dropped 3 bases and J dropped 4 bases, with 21 bases sitting between them. Variable domain in full (rest from reference TRBV7-8 and TRBJ2-2): GAGVSQSPRYKVAKRGQDVALRCDPISGHVSLFWYQQALGQGPEFLTYFQNEAQLDKSGLPSDRFFAERPEGSVSTLKIQRTQQEDSAVYLCASSLGRAGPGATGELFFGEGSRLTVL.

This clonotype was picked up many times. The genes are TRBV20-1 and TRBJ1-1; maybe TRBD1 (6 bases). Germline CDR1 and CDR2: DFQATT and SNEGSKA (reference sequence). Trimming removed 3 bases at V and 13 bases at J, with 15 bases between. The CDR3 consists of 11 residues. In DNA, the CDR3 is TGCAGTGCTAGTGGGGGGCTCGGTTATTTCTTT. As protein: CSASGGLGYFF.

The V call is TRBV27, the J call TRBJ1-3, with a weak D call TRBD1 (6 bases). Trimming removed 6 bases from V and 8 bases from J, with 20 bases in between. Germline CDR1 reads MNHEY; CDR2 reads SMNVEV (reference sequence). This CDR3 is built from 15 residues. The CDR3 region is CASRQGQSLGYTIYF. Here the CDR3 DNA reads TGTGCCAGCAGACAGGGACAAAGCCTTGGGTACACCATATATTTT.

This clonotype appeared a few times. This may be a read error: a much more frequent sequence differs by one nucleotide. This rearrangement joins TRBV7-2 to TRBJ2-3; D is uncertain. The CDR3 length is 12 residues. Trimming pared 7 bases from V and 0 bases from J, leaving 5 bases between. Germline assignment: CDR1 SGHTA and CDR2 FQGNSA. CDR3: CASKPSTDTQYF. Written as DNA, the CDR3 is TGTGCCAGCAAGCCAAGCACAGATACGCAGTATTTT.

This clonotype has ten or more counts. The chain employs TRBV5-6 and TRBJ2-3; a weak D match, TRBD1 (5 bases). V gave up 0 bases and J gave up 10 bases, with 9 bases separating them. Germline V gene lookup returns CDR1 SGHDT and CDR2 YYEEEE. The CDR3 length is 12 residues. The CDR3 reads CASSLARAAQYF. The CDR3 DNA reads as TGTGCCAGCAGCTTGGCCAGGGCAGCGCAGTATTTT.